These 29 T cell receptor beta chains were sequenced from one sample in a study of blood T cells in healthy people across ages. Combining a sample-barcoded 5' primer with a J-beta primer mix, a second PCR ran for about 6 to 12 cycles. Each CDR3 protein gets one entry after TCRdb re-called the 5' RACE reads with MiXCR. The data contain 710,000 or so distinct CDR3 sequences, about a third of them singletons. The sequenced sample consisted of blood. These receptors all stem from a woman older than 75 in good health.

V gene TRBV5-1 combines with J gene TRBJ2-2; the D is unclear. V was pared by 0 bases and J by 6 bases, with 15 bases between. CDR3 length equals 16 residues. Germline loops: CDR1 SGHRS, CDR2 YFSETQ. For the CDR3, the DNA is TGCGCCAGCAGCTTGGTGGCAGTTGGCAATCCCGGGGAGCTGTTTTTT. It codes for CASSLVAVGNPGELFF.

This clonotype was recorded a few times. CDR3 protein: CASSRGQNLGYTF. The CDR3 DNA follows: TGTGCCAGCAGTAGGGGGCAAAACTTGGGCTACACCTTC. V is TRBV7-9 and J is TRBJ1-2; 7 bases line up with TRBD1. Losses at the gene ends were 6 bases for V and 8 bases for J; bases not matched to a gene: 9. This CDR3 has 13 residues. Germline CDR1 SEHNR, CDR2 FQNEAQ (reference sequence).

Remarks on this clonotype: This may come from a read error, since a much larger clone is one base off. The CDR3 sequence: CASSGQGALAYEQYF. In DNA form, the CDR3 reads TGTGCCAGCTCCGGACAGGGGGCCCTGGCCTACGAGCAGTACTTC. The chain has TRBV18 and TRBJ2-7; 11 bases line up with TRBD1. Germline CDR1 KGHSH, CDR2 LQKENI. J gave up 2 bases and V 6 bases, and 6 bases lay outside the gene matches. The CDR3 consists of 15 residues.

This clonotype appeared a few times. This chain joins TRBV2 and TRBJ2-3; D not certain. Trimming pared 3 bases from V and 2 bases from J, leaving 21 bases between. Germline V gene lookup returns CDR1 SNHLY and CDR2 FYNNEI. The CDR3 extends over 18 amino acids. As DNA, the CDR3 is TGTGCCAGCAGTGATGGTTTTATGGCGGCATTCTCCACAGATACGCAGTATTTT. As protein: CASSDGFMAAFSTDTQYF. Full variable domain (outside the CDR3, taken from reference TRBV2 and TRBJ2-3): EPEVTQTPSHQVTQMGQEVILRCVPISNHLYFYWYRQILGQKVEFLVSFYNNEISEKSEIFDDQFSVERPDGSNFTLKIRSTKLEDSAMYFCASSDGFMAAFSTDTQYFGPGTRLTVL.

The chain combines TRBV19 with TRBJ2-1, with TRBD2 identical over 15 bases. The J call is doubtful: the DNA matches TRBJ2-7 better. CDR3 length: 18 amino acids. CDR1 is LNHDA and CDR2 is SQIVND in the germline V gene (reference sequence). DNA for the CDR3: TGTGCCAGTAGTACGGGACTAGCGGGGGGTATCTCCTACAATGAGCAGTACTTC. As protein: CASSTGLAGGISYNEQYF.

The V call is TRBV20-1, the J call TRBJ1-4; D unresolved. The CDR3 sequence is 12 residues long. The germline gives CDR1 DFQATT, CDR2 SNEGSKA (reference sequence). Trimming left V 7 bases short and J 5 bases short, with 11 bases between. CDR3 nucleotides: TGCAGTGTCCCGGTGGGGAATGAAAAACTGTTTTTT. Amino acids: CSVPVGNEKLFF.

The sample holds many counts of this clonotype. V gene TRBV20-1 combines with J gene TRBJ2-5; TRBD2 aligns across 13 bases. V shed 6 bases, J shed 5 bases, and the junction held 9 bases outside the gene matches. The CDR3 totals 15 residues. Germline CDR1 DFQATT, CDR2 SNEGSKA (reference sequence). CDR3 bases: TGCAGTGCGACCCCGACTAGCGGGAGGTCCGAGACCCAGTACTTC. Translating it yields CSATPTSGRSETQYF.

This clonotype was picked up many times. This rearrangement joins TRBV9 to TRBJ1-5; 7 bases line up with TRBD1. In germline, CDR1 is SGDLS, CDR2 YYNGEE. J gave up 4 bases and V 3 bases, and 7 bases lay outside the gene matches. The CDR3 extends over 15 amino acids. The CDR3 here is CASSALTGTNQPQHF. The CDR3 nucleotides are TGTGCCAGCAGCGCCCTGACAGGGACTAATCAGCCCCAGCATTTT.

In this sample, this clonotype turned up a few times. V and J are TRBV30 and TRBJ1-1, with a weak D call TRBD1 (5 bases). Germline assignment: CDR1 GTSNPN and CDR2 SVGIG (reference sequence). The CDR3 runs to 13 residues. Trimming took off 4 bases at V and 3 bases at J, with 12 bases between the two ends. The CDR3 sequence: CAWTPPGYTEAFF. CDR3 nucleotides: TGTGCCTGGACGCCCCCAGGGTACACTGAAGCTTTCTTT.

This CDR3 is CATQGAVSNQPQHF. CDR3 DNA sequence: TGTGCCACCCAGGGGGCAGTGAGCAATCAGCCCCAGCATTTT. The chain recombines TRBV19 with TRBJ1-5, with 8 positions matching TRBD1. Looked up from germline, CDR1 is LNHDA and CDR2 is SQIVND (reference sequence). V dropped 10 bases and J dropped 1; count of bases not matched to a gene: 6. CDR3 length equals 14 residues.

The chain's CDR3 is CASSLELDTEAFF. The CDR3 DNA follows: TGCGCCAGCAGCTTGGAGTTAGACACTGAAGCTTTCTTT. This chain uses TRBV5-1 with TRBJ1-1; D gene uncertain. The CDR3 is made up of 13 amino acids. V was cut by 0 bases and J by 3 bases, with 6 bases left in between. CDR1 SGHRS and CDR2 YFSETQ come from the germline V gene.

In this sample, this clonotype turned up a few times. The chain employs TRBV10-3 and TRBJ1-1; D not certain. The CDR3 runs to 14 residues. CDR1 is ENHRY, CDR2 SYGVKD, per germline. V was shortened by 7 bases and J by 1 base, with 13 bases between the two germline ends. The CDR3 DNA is TGTGCCATCACCCAGTCTGAGAGGAACACTGAAGCTTTCTTT. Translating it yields CAITQSERNTEAFF.

The CDR3 DNA sequence: TGTGTCGGCAGCTATACCGGGACAGCCTACAATGAGCAGTTCTTC. Protein sequence: CVGSYTGTAYNEQFF. The chain is built from TRBV9 and TRBJ2-1, with 7 bases lining up with TRBD1. The CDR3 has 15 residues. The germline CDR1 and CDR2 sequences are SGDLS and YYNGEE.

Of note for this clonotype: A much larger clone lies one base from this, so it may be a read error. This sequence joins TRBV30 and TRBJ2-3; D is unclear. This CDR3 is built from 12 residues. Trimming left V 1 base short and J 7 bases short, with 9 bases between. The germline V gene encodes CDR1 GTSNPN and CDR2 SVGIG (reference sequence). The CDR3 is CAWSGGCYTQYF. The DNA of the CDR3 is TGTGCCTGGAGTGGGGGATGTTATACGCAGTATTTT.

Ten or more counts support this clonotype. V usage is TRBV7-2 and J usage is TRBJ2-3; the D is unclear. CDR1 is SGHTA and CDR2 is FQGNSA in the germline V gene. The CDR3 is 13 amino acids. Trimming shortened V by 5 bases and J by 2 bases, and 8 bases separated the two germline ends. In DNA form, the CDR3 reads TGTGCCAGCAGCCTTCCTATCACAGATACGCAGTATTTT. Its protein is CASSLPITDTQYF.

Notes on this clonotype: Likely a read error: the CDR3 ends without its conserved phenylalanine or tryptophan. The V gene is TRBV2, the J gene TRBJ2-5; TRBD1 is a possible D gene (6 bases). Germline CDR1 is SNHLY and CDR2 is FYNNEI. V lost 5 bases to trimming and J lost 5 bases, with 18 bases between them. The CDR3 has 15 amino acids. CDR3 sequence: CASSLTGTKAETQYS. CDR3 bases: TGTGCCAGCAGTTTGACTGGGACAAAGGCTGAGACCCAGTACTCC.

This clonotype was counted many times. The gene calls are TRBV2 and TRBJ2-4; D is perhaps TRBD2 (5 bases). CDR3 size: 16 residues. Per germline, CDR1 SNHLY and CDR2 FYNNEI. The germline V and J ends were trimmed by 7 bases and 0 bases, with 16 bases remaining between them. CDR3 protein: CASTQRTDLAKNIQYF. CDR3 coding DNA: TGTGCCAGCACCCAGAGGACTGATCTAGCCAAAAACATTCAGTACTTC.

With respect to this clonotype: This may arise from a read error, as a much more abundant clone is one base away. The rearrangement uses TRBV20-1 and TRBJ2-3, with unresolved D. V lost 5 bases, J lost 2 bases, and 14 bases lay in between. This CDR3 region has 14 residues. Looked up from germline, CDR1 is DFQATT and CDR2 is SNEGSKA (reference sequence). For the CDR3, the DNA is TGCAGTGCTGGGCTACTCTCTTACACAGATACGCAGTATTTT. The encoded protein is CSAGLLSYTDTQYF.

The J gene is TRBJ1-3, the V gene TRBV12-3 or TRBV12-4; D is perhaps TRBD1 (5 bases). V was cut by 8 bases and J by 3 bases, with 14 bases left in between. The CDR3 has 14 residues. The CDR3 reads CASSRGDFGNTIYF. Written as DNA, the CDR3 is TGTGCCAGCTCTCGGGGGGACTTTGGAAACACCATATATTTT.

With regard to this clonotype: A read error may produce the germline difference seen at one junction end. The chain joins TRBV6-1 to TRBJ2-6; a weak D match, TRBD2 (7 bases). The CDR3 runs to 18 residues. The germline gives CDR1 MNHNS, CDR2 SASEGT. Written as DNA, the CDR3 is TGTGCCAGCACTCGGGGGGCCAGGGACCTCTCTGGGGCCAACGTCCGGACTTTC. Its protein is CASTRGARDLSGANVRTF.

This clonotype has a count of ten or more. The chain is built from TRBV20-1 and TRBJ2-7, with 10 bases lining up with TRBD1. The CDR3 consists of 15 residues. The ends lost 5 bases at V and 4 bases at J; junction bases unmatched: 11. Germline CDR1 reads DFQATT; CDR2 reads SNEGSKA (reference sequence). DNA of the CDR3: TGCAGTGCTTTCCCCTCGGACAGGGGGAAATACGAGCAGTACTTC. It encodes CSAFPSDRGKYEQYF.

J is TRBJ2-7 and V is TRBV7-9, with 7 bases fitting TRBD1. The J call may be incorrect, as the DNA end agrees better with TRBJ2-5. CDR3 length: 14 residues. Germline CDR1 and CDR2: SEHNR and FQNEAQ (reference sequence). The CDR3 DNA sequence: TGTGCCAGCACCTCCCTGGGACAGCAAGAGACCCAGTACTTC. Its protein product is CASTSLGQQETQYF.

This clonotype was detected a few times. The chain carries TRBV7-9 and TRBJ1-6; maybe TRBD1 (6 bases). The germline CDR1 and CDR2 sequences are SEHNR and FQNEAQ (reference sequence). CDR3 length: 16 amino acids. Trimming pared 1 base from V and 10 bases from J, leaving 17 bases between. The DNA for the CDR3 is TGTGCCAGCAGCTTAGGGTTGGGGGGGCTTCGGTCACCCCTCCACTTT. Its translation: CASSLGLGGLRSPLHF. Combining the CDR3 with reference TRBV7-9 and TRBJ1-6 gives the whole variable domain DTGVSQNPRHKITKRGQNVTFRCDPISEHNRLYWYRQTLGQGPEFLTYFQNEAQLEKSRLLSDRFSAERPKGSFSTLEIQRTEQGDSAMYLCASSLGLGGLRSPLHFGNGTRLTVT.

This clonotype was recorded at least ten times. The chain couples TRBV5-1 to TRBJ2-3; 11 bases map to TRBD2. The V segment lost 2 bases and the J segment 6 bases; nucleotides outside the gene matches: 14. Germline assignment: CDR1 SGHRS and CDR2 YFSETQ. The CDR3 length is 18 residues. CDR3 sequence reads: CASSFGGTSGPPEDTQYF. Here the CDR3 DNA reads TGCGCCAGCAGCTTCGGGGGGACTAGCGGTCCCCCGGAGGATACGCAGTATTTT.

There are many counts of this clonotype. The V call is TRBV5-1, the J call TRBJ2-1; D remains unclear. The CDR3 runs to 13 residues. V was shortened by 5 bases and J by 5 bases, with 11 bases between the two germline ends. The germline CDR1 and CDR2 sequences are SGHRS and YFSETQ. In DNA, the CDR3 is TGCGCCAGCAGTACCTCTCCAAACAATGAGCAGTTCTTC. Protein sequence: CASSTSPNNEQFF.

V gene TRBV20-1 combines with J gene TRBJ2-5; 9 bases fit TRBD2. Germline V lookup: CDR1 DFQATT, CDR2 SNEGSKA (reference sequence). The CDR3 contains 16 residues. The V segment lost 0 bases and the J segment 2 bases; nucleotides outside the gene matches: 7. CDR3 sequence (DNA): TGCAGTGCTAGAGATTCCCCGCGGGAGGGACAAGAGACCCAGTACTTC. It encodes CSARDSPREGQETQYF.

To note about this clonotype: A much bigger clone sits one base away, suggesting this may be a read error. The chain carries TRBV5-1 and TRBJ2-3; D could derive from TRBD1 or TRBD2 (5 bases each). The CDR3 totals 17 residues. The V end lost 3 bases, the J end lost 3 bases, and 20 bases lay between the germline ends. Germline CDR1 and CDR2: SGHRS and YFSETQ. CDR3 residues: CASSSGGLGDGTDTQYF. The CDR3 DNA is TGCGCCAGCAGCTCCGGAGGTTTGGGGGACGGAACAGATACGCAGTATTTT. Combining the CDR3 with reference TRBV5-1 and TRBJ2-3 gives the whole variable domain KAGVTQTPRYLIKTRGQQVTLSCSPISGHRSVSWYQQTPGQGLQFLFEYFSETQRNKGNFPGRFSGRQFSNSRSEMNVSTLELGDSALYLCASSSGGLGDGTDTQYFGPGTRLTVL.

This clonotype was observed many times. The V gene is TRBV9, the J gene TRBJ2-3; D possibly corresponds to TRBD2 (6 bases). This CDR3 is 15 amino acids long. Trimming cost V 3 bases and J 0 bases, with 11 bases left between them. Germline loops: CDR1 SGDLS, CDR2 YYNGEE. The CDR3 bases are TGTGCCAGCAGCGAGGAGGGTACTAGCACAGATACGCAGTATTTT. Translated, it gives CASSEEGTSTDTQYF.

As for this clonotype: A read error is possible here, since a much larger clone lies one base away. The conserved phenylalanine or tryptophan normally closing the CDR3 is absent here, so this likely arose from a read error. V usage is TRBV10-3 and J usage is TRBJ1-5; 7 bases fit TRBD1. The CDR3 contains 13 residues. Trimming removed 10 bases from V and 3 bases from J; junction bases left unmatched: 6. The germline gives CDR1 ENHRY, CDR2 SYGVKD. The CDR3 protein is CATQGGYNQPQHV. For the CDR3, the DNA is TGTGCCACGCAGGGGGGGTACAATCAGCCCCAGCATGTT.